This entry lists 4 T cell receptor beta chains sequenced from one sample in a study of Tregs in tolerant kidney transplant recipients. Method: immunoSEQ multiplex PCR; TCRdb's copy keeps in-frame clones and lacks some. The sample table includes tens of thousands of clones. Sequencing used CD4+ T cells from blood, obtained before the transplant. These receptors were obtained from a human donor who received a combined kidney and bone marrow transplant.

With respect to this clone: Read data end 3 residues before the CDR3 end; the end is taken from the germline J gene. The chain uses TRBV19 and TRBJ1-3; weak D call: TRBD1 (6 bases). Germline V gene sequence: CDR1 LNHDA, CDR2 SQIVND (reference sequence). Deletions cut 4 bases from V and 0 bases from J, with 10 bases between. The CDR3 has 15 residues. The covered CDR3 bases are TGTGCCAGTAGTACCGGACAGAGCTCTGGAAACACC. Residues: CASSTGQSSGNT. The whole CDR3 sequence reads CASSTGQSSGNTIYF.

In regard to this clone: The CDR3 end falls 3 residues outside the read, so it is completed with the germline J gene. The J gene is TRBJ1-6, the V gene TRBV10-2; possibly TRBD1 for D (5 bases). Trimming took off 4 bases at V and 10 bases at J, with 14 bases between the two ends. From germline, CDR1 is WSHSY and CDR2 SAAADI. This CDR3 is built from 14 residues. CDR3 residues: CASSVGQGRSPLHF. CDR3 DNA, as far as it was read: TGCGCCAGCAGTGTGGGCCAGGGTCGCTCACCC.

Concerning this clone: The missing CDR3 end, 3 residues past where the read stops, is filled in from the germline J gene. This chain joins TRBV30 and TRBJ2-7; 7 bases match TRBD2. CDR1 and CDR2 (germline): GTSNPN, SVGIG (reference sequence). The CDR3 spans 15 residues. V shed 4 bases and J 0 bases; nucleotides not matched to a gene: 9. Incomplete CDR3 DNA: TGTGCCTGGAACCACCCCGGGGGGAACTCCTACGAG. Protein product: CAWNHPGGNSYE. The full CDR3 is CAWNHPGGNSYEQYF. The full variable domain, rest sourced from reference TRBV30 and TRBJ2-7, is SQTIHQWPATLVQPVGSPLSLECTVEGTSNPNLYWYRQAAGRGLQLLFYSVGIGQISSEVPQNLSASRPQDRQFILSSKKLLLSDSGFYLCAWNHPGGNSYEQYFGPGTRLTVT.

With respect to this clone: The CDR3 end lies 3 residues beyond the end of the read and is filled in from the germline J gene. V and J are TRBV7-7 and TRBJ2-3; D is possibly TRBD2 (6 bases). With 5 bases removed from V and 1 base from J, the gap between germline ends came to 13 bases. Germline V gene sequence: CDR1 SSHAT, CDR2 FNYEAQ (reference sequence). CDR3 length: 15 residues. Here the CDR3 reads CASSAGSGGTDTQYF. Incomplete CDR3 DNA: TGTGCCAGCAGCGCGGGGAGCGGAGGCACAGATACG.